This TCR beta chain was observed in a study of T cells after yellow fever vaccination. CDR3 size: 11 residues. V lost 8 bases to trimming and J lost 10 bases, with 12 bases between them. Germline V lookup: CDR1 MNHEY, CDR2 SVGEGT. TCRdb itself ran the 5' RACE reads through MiXCR, one entry per CDR3 protein. The sample contains just under 600,000 distinct CDR3 sequences, approximately 13% of which appear only once. Only a few counts were recorded for this clonotype. The sample was PBMCs, taken on the day of the yellow fever booster vaccination. The sequence was obtained from a man aged 30-40 years who received the YFV17D yellow fever vaccine. The chain carries TRBV6-2 or TRBV6-3 and TRBJ2-1, with D perhaps TRBD2 (5 bases). The DNA for the CDR3 is TGTGCCAGCCTATCGGGGTGGGAGCAGTTCTTC. Encoded protein: CASLSGWEQFF.